This T cell receptor (beta chain) was recorded in a study of T cell responses to AZD1222 COVID-19 vaccine. Findings and limits, study-wide: Baseline seropositivity occurred in only a handful of AZD1222 recipients.

Generated by immunoSEQ multiplex PCR, the TCRdb table keeps only in-frame clones and is missing some. The sample yields about 130,000 clones, more than 75% seen once. CDR1 is SGHRS, CDR2 YFSETQ, per germline. CDR3 length: 14 amino acids. With V trimmed by 3 bases and J by 7 bases, 7 bases remained unmatched. A note on this clone: The antigen is undetermined.

The chain couples TRBV5-1 to TRBJ2-7; 10 bases fit TRBD1. The receptor was derived from an adult in good health. The sequences come from peripheral blood, collected on day 0 of AZD1222 vaccination. This CDR3 reads CASSWGQGTGEQYF. For the CDR3, the DNA is TGCGCCAGCAGCTGGGGACAGGGGACGGGGGAGCAGTACTTC.